Given below is one TCR beta chain in context. Its matching antigen is unknown. The germline gene is not matched at one end of the junction; a read error may be the cause. The TCR beta libraries were generated through quantitative 5'-RACE incorporating molecular barcodes. One entry per CDR3 protein results from TCRdb running MiXCR on the 5' RACE reads. Of hundreds of thousands of distinct CDR3 sequences listed, less than 25% are singletons. Germline CDR1 SGHDT, CDR2 YYEEEE. This CDR3 is built from 13 residues. This sample is drawn from a study of CD8 T cells in ankylosing spondylitis. Study-wide findings and caveats: Made up of about eight highly homologous variants, a TCR beta motif appeared characteristic of ankylosing spondylitis blood.

The chain couples TRBV5-6 to TRBJ2-4; TRBD1 or TRBD2 may be the D gene (6 bases each). The sequence derives from a female donor with ankylosing spondylitis or in good health (not recorded which). The sequenced sample consisted of blood, either unsorted or a sorted T cell fraction (not recorded which). The CDR3, as DNA: TGTGCCAGCAGCTTGAGAGCTGGGGGGCCTTGGCACTTC. It codes for CASSLRAGGPWHF.